The rows below give T cell receptor beta chains drawn from one sample of a study of CD8+CD57+ T cells in acquired aplastic anemia. TCRdb reprocessed the reads with MiXCR, giving one entry per CDR3 protein. The table lists a few hundred thousand distinct CDR3 sequences, approximately 60% of them singletons. Sequencing was done on a sample of sorted CD4+, CD8+, or CD8+CD57+ T cells (not recorded which) from PBMCs. All receptors derive from a human donor with aplastic anemia. CDR3s include the opening cysteine and the closing phenylalanine or tryptophan. The D gene is left open where the match is weak. Clone size appears in some rows only: once, few, many, or a class for an expanded clone.

>TRBD1|many|TRBV27|TRBJ1-2
CASSPTGDYGYTF
TGTGCCAGCAGCCCCACAGGGGACTATGGCTACACCTTC
>TRBD1|.|TRBV29-1|TRBJ2-7
CSVEPPGTGSGEQYF
TGCAGCGTTGAACCACCCGGGACAGGGAGCGGCGAGCAGTACTTC
>.|many|TRBV5-1|TRBJ2-5
CASSLLQGLETQYF
TGCGCCAGCAGCTTGTTACAGGGACTAGAGACCCAGTACTTC
>TRBD2|.|TRBV19|TRBJ2-1
CASSGAGEWHNEQFF
TGTGCCAGTAGTGGGGCGGGAGAGTGGCACAATGAGCAGTTCTTC
>TRBD1|.|TRBV25-1|TRBJ1-2
CASSESGGGDYGYTF
TGTGCCAGCAGTGAATCAGGGGGAGGGGACTATGGCTACACCTTC
>.|.|TRBV29-1|TRBJ1-2
CSVGGQQYGYTF
TGCAGCGTTGGAGGACAGCAGTATGGCTACACCTTC
>.|.|TRBV7-8|TRBJ2-5
CASSLPRRMGETQYF
TGTGCCAGCAGCTTGCCGCGGAGAATGGGGGAGACCCAGTACTTC
>TRBD2|.|TRBV29-1|TRBJ2-7
CSVELRTSSYEQYF
TGCAGCGTTGAATTGAGGACTAGCTCCTACGAGCAGTACTTC
>.|many|TRBV4-2|TRBJ2-7
CASSQGGTPSWEQYF
TGTGCCAGCAGCCAAGGGGGGACTCCCTCGTGGGAGCAGTACTTC
>.|few|TRBV7-8|TRBJ2-7
CASSLDWGAQYEQYF
TGTGCCAGCAGCTTGGATTGGGGGGCTCAGTACGAGCAGTACTTC
>.|.|TRBV7-4|TRBJ1-5
CASSLGGGGSQPQHF
TGTGCCAGCAGCTTAGGCGGGGGGGGAAGTCAGCCCCAGCATTTT
>TRBD1|.|TRBV10-1|TRBJ1-5
CASSGTGPGGNQPQHF
TGCGCCAGCAGTGGGACAGGGCCGGGGGGCAATCAGCCCCAGCATTTT
>.|.|TRBV5-6|TRBJ2-2
CASSDINNNMTWEGGDTGELFF
TGTGCCAGCAGCGACATAAATAATAATATGACCTGGGAGGGGGGCGACACCGGGGAGCTGTTTTTT
>TRBD1|few|TRBV12-3/TRBV12-4|TRBJ2-7
CASSLLTGFSYEQYF
TGTGCCAGCAGCTTATTGACAGGGTTCTCCTACGAGCAGTACTTC
>TRBD1|.|TRBV7-2|TRBJ1-4
CASSSNSGQGYEKLFF
TGTGCCAGCAGCTCCAATTCGGGACAGGGATATGAAAAACTGTTTTTT
>TRBD2|many|TRBV5-1|TRBJ2-1
CASSSDPGLAGGRRDNEQFF
TGCGCCAGCAGCTCCGATCCGGGACTAGCGGGGGGACGCCGGGACAATGAGCAGTTCTTC
>.|.|TRBV24-1|TRBJ1-3
CATSDSQGPGNTIYF
TGTGCCACCAGTGACTCACAGGGACCTGGAAACACCATATATTTT
>.|.|TRBV10-3|TRBJ1-1
CAISDWPMNTEAFF
TGTGCCATCAGTGATTGGCCGATGAACACTGAAGCTTTCTTT
>.|.|TRBV30|TRBJ1-6
CAWSVNRGSPLHF
TGTGCCTGGAGCGTGAATAGGGGATCACCCCTCCACTTT
>.|once|TRBV15|TRBJ1-5
CATSGDGDSNQPQHF
TGTGCCACCAGCGGAGATGGGGATAGCAACCAGCCCCAGCATTTT
>.|.|TRBV19|TRBJ1-1
CASSINQVLGTEAFF
TGTGCCAGTAGTATCAATCAGGTCTTAGGGACTGAAGCTTTCTTT
>.|many|TRBV7-3|TRBJ2-5
CASSLNTGVGETQYF
TGTGCCAGCAGCTTAAACACGGGAGTGGGAGAGACCCAGTACTTC
>TRBD1|.|TRBV29-1|TRBJ2-3
CSVVQGSNEADTQYF
TGCAGCGTGGTACAGGGGTCGAATGAGGCAGATACGCAGTATTTT
>TRBD1|many|TRBV3-1|TRBJ1-2
CASSQYAKGAASGNTF
TGTGCCAGCAGCCAATACGCAAAGGGGGCCGCGTCAGGGAACACCTTC
>.|few|TRBV24-1|TRBJ2-1
CATSDIRGSSYNEQFF
TGTGCCACCAGTGATATAAGGGGCAGCTCCTACAATGAGCAGTTCTTC
>.|.|TRBV20-1|TRBJ1-2
CSAIGGDYGYTF
TGCAGTGCTATCGGGGGTGACTATGGCTACACCTTC
>.|.|TRBV20-1|TRBJ1-6
CSAAQGGNHRPLHF
TGCAGTGCAGCCCAGGGAGGGAACCATAGACCCCTCCACTTT
>.|.|TRBV5-1|TRBJ1-4
CASNSTQGHEKLFF
TGCGCCAGCAACTCGACGCAGGGGCATGAAAAACTGTTTTTT
>TRBD2|.|TRBV15|TRBJ2-5
CATSLRGGRETQYF
TGTGCCACCAGCCTCCGCGGGGGGAGAGAGACCCAGTACTTC
>.|few|TRBV29-1|TRBJ2-7
CSVVGRGYEQYF
TGCAGCGTTGTCGGCCGTGGGTACGAGCAGTACTTC
>.|.|TRBV2|TRBJ2-7
CASSQDLYEQYF
TGTGCCAGCAGTCAAGATTTATACGAGCAGTACTTC
>.|many|TRBV11-2|TRBJ1-1
CASSQTRTNTEAFF
TGTGCCAGCAGCCAAACCAGGACGAACACTGAAGCTTTCTTT
>.|many|TRBV5-1|TRBJ2-3
CASSLGVGFSDTQYF
TGCGCCAGCAGCTTGGGTGTGGGGTTCTCAGATACGCAGTATTTT
>TRBD2|many|TRBV25-1|TRBJ2-2
CASTKRGGPGLAGEVGELFF
TGTGCCAGCACAAAACGGGGGGGTCCGGGACTAGCGGGGGAAGTCGGGGAGCTGTTTTTT
>TRBD1|.|TRBV7-9|TRBJ2-2
CASSPGQGVTGELFF
TGTGCCAGCAGCCCGGGACAGGGGGTAACCGGGGAGCTGTTTTTT
>TRBD2|.|TRBV18|TRBJ2-7
CASSPGTSGLYEQYF
TGTGCCAGCTCACCAGGGACTAGCGGACTCTACGAGCAGTACTTC
>TRBD1|.|TRBV20-1|TRBJ2-7
CSVPGTGGYEQYF
TGCAGTGTTCCCGGGACAGGGGGGTACGAGCAGTACTTC
>TRBD2|.|TRBV7-8|TRBJ2-3
CASSLDLRGGVSKDTQYF
TGTGCCAGCAGCTTAGACCTACGGGGGGGCGTTTCGAAAGATACGCAGTATTTT
>TRBD1|.|TRBV7-9|TRBJ2-5
CASNYGTGGGETQYF
TGTGCCAGCAACTACGGGACAGGGGGCGGCGAGACCCAGTACTTC
>.|.|TRBV12-3/TRBV12-4|TRBJ1-1
CASSYRRSGNTEAFF
TGTGCCAGCAGTTATCGTCGCAGCGGGAACACTGAAGCTTTCTTT
>TRBD2|few|TRBV6-1|TRBJ2-1
CASTTSGGTYNEQFF
TGTGCCAGCACAACTAGCGGGGGTACCTACAATGAGCAGTTCTTC
>.|.|TRBV7-2|TRBJ1-2
CASSLGAGAVYGYTF
TGTGCCAGCAGCTTAGGCGCTGGGGCAGTCTATGGCTACACCTTC
>.|few|TRBV2|TRBJ2-3
CASSEGGLDTQYF
TGTGCCAGCAGTGAAGGGGGTCTAGATACGCAGTATTTT
>.|.|TRBV25-1|TRBJ2-3
CASSTADTQYF
TGTGCCAGCAGCACAGCGGATACGCAGTATTTT
>.|many|TRBV4-1|TRBJ1-6
CASSQGRGQQKNSPLHF
TGCGCCAGCAGCCAAGGACGAGGGCAGCAAAAGAATTCACCCCTCCACTTT
>.|.|TRBV7-4|TRBJ1-6
CASSQVARVDSPLHF
TGTGCCAGCAGCCAAGTCGCTAGGGTGGATTCACCCCTCCACTTT
>TRBD1|many|TRBV11-2|TRBJ2-5
CASSARQGAREETQYF
TGTGCCAGCAGCGCGAGACAGGGGGCGCGGGAAGAGACCCAGTACTTC
>TRBD1|.|TRBV9|TRBJ2-5
CASSVEGAGGPETQYF
TGTGCCAGCAGCGTAGAGGGGGCAGGGGGCCCGGAGACCCAGTACTTC
>TRBD1|.|TRBV9|TRBJ1-1
CASSVGQGARVAFF
TGTGCCAGCAGCGTAGGGCAGGGGGCGCGTGTGGCTTTCTTT